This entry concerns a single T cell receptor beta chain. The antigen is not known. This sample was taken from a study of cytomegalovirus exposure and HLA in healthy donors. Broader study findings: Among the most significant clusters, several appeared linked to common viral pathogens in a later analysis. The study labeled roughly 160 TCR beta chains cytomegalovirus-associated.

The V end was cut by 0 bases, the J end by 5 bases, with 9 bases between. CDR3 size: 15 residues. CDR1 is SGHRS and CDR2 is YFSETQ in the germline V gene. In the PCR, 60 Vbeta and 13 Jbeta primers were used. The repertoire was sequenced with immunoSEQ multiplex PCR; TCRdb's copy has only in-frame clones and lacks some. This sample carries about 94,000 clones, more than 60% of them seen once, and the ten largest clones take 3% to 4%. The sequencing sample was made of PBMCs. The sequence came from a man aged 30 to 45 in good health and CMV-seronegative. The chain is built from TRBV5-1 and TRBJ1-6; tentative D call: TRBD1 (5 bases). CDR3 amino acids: CASSLVGQDNSPLHF. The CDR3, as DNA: TGCGCCAGCAGCTTGGTGGGGCAGGATAATTCACCCCTCCACTTT.